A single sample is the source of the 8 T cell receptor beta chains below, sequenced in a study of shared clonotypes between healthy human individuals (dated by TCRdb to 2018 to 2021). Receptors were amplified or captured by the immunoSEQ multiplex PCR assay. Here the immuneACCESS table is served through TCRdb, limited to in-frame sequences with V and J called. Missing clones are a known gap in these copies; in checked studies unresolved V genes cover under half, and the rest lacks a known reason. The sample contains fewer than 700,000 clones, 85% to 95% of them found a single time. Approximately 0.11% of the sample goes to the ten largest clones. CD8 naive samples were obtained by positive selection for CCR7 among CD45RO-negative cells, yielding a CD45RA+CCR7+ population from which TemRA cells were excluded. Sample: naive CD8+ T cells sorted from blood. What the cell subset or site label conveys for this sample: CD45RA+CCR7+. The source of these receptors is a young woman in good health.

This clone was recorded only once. CDR3: CASSASGTSGPYNEQFF. The CDR3 DNA follows: TGTGCCAGCAGCGCCAGCGGGACTAGCGGGCCTTACAATGAGCAGTTCTTC. The rearrangement links TRBV9 to TRBJ2-1; 12 bases align to TRBD2. This CDR3 is built from 17 residues. The germline V gene encodes CDR1 SGDLS and CDR2 YYNGEE. The V and J ends lost 3 bases and 4 bases, in that order; junction bases with no gene match: 8.

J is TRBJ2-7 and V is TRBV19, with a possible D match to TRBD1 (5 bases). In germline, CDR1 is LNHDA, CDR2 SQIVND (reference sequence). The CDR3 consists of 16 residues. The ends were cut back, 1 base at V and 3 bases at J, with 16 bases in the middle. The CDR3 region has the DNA TGTGCCAGTAGTATAGGCTCTCCGACAGCATACTACGAGCAGTACTTC. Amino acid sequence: CASSIGSPTAYYEQYF.

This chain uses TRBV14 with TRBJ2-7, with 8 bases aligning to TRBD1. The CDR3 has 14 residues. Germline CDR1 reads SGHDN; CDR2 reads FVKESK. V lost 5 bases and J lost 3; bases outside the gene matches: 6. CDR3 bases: TGTGCCAGCAGCTCCGGGACAGGAGTCTACGAGCAGTACTTC. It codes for CASSSGTGVYEQYF.

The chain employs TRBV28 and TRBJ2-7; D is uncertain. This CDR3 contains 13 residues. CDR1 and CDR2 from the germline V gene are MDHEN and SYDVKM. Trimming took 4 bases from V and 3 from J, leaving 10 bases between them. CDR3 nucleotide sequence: TGTGCCAGCAGTTCCAACATACGCTACGAGCAGTACTTC. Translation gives CASSSNIRYEQYF.

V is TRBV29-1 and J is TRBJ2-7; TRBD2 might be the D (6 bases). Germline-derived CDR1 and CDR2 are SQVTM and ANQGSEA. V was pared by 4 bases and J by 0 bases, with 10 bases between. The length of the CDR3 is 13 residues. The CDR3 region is CSVVGRSSYEQYF. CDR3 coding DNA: TGCAGCGTTGTGGGGAGGAGCTCCTACGAGCAGTACTTC.

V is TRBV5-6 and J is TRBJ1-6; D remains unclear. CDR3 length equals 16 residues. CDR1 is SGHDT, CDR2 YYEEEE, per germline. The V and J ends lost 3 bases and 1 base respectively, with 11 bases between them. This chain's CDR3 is CASSSGEASYNSPLHF. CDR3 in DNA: TGTGCCAGCAGCTCCGGGGAGGCGTCCTATAATTCACCCCTCCACTTT.

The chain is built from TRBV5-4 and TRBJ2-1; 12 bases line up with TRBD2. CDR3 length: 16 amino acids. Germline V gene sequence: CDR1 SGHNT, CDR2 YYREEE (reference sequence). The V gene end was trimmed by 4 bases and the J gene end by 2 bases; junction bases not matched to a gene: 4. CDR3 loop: CASSLWTSGTYNEQFF. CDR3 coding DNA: TGTGCCAGCAGCCTGTGGACTAGCGGGACCTACAATGAGCAGTTCTTC.

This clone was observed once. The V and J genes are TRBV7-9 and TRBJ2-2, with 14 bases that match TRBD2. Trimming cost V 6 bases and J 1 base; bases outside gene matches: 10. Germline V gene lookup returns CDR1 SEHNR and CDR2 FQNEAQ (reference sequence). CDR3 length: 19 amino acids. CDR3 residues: CASSIPGLAGARNTGELFF. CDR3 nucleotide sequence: TGTGCCAGCAGTATACCGGGACTAGCGGGAGCCCGGAACACCGGGGAGCTGTTTTTT.